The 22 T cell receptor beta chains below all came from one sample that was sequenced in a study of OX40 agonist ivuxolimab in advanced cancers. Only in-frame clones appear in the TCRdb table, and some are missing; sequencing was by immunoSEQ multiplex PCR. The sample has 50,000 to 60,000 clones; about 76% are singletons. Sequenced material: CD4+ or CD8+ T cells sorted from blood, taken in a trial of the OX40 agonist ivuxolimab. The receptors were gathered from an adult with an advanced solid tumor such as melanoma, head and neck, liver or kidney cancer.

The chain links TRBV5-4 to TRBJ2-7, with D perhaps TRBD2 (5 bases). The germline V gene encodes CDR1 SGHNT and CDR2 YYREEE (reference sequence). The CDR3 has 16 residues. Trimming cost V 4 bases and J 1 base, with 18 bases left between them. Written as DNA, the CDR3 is TGTGCCAGCAGCCCCAGGTCGGGGTCCCCGTCCTACGAGCAGTACTTC. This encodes CASSPRSGSPSYEQYF.

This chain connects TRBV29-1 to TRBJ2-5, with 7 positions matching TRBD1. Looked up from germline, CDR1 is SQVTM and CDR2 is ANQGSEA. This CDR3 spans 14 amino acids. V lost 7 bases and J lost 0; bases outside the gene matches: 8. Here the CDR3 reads CSAHRGLNQETQYF. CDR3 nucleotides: TGCAGCGCCCACAGGGGCTTAAACCAAGAGACCCAGTACTTC.

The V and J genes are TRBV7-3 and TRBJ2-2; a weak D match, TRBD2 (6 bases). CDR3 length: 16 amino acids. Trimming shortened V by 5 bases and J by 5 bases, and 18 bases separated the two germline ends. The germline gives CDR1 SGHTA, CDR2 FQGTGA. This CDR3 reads CASSPRPGGGTGELFF. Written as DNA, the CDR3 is TGTGCCAGCAGCCCCCGACCGGGTGGGGGGACCGGGGAGCTGTTTTTT.

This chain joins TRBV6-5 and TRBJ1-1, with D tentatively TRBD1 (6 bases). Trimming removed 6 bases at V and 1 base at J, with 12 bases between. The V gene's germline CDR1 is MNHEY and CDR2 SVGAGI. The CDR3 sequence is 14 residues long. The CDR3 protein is CASRRRTENTEAFF. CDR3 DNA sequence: TGTGCCAGCAGGAGGAGGACAGAGAACACTGAAGCTTTCTTT.

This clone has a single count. CDR3 sequence: CATSRGPPRGWYEQYF. As DNA, the CDR3 is TGTGCCACCAGCAGAGGACCCCCCCGGGGGTGGTACGAGCAGTACTTC. V usage is TRBV15 and J usage is TRBJ2-7, with TRBD2 as a possible D gene (6 bases). V gave up 1 base and J gave up 4 bases, with 17 bases separating them. The CDR3 runs to 16 residues. Germline CDR1 is LNHNV and CDR2 is YYDKDF (reference sequence).

Here the CDR3 DNA reads TGTGCCAGCAGCAGGGGAAGGCGGGAGTTTGGCACCGGGGAGCTGTTTTTT. This sequence encodes CASSRGRREFGTGELFF. The J gene is TRBJ2-2, the V gene TRBV21-1; no DNA check was done on the table's D call, TRBD2. TRBV21-1 is noted as a pseudogene. The CDR3 length is 17 residues.

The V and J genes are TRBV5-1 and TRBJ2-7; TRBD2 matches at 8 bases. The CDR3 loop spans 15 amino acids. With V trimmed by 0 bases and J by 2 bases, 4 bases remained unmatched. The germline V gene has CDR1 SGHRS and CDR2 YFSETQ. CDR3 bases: TGCGCCAGCAGCTTGGACCTAGCGGGCACCTACGAGCAGTACTTC. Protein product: CASSLDLAGTYEQYF.

The CDR3 here is CASSLDQGNPAGELFF. CDR3 DNA: TGCGCCAGCAGCTTGGATCAAGGGAACCCGGCCGGGGAGCTGTTTTTT. The genes are TRBV5-1 and TRBJ2-2; D is undetermined. V was clipped by 0 bases and J by 6 bases, with 15 bases between them. The CDR3 totals 16 residues. In germline, CDR1 is SGHRS, CDR2 YFSETQ.

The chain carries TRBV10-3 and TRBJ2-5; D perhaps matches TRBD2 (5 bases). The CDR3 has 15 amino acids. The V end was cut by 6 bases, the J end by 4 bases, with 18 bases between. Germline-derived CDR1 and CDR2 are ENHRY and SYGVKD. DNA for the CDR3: TGTGCCATCAGCGAGAACCAAGGAGGAGGAGAGACCCAGTACTTC. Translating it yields CAISENQGGGETQYF.

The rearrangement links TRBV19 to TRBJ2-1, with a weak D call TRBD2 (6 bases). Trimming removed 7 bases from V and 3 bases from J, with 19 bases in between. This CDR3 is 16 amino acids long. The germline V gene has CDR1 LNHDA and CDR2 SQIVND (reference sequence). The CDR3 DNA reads TGTGCCAGTAATCCCTCGGACGGAGGGCTCTACAATGAGCAGTTCTTC. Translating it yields CASNPSDGGLYNEQFF. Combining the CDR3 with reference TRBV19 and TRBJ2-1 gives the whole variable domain DGGITQSPKYLFRKEGQNVTLSCEQNLNHDAMYWYRQDPGQGLRLIYYSQIVNDFQKGDIAEGYSVSREKKESFPLTVTSAQKNPTAFYLCASNPSDGGLYNEQFFGPGTRLTVL.

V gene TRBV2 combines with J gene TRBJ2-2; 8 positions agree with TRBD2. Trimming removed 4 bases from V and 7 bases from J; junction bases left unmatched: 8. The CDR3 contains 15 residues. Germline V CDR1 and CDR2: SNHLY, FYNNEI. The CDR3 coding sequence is TGTGCCAGCAGTGGCGGGACTAGGTCATTCGGGGAGCTGTTTTTT. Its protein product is CASSGGTRSFGELFF.

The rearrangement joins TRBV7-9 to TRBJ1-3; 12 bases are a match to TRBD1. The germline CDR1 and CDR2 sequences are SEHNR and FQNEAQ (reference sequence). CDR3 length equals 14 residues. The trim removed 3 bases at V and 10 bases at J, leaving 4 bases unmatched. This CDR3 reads CASSLGTGGETIYF. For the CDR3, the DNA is TGTGCCAGCAGCTTGGGGACAGGGGGCGAAACCATATATTTT.

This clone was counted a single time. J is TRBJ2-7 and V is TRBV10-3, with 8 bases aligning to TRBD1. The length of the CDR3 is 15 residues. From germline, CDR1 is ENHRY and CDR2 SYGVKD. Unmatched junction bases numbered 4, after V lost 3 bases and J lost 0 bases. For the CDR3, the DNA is TGTGCCATCAGTGACTGGGACAGGAGCTCCTACGAGCAGTACTTC. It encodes CAISDWDRSSYEQYF.

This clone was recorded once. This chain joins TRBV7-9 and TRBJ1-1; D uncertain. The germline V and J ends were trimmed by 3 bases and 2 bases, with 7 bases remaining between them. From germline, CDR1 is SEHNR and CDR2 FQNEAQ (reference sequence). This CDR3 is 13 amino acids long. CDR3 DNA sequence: TGTGCCAGCAGCTTGACGGGAAACACTGAAGCTTTCTTT. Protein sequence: CASSLTGNTEAFF.

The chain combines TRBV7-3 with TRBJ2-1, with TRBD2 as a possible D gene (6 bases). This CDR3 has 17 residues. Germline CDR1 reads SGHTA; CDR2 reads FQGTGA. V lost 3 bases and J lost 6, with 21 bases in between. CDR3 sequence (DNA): TGTGCCAGCAGCTTTGGTGGGGACTCACTTGGGGGCAATGAGCAGTTCTTC. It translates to CASSFGGDSLGGNEQFF.

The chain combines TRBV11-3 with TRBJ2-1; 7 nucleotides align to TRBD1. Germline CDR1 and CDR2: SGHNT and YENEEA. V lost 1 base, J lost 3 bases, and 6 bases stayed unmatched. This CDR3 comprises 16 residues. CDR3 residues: CASSLGDSSNYNEQFF. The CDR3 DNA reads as TGTGCCAGCAGCTTAGGGGACAGCTCGAACTACAATGAGCAGTTCTTC.

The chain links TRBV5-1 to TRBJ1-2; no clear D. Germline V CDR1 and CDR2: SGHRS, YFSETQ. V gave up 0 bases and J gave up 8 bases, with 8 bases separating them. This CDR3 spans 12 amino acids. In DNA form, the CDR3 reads TGCGCCAGCAGCTTGGAACGCGGAGGCTACACCTTC. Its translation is CASSLERGGYTF.

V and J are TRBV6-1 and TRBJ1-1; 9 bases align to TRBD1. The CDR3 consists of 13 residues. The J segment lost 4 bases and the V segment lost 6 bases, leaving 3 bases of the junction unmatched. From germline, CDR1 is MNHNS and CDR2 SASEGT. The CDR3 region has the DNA TGTGCCAGCAGCCGGGGACAGGGCACTGAAGCTTTCTTT. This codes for CASSRGQGTEAFF.

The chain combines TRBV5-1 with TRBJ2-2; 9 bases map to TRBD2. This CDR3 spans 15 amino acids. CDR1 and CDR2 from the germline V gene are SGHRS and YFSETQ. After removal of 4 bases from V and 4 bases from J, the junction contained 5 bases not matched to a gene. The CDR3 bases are TGCGCCAGCAGCCCCAGGACTAGCGCCACCGGGGAGCTGTTTTTT. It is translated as CASSPRTSATGELFF.

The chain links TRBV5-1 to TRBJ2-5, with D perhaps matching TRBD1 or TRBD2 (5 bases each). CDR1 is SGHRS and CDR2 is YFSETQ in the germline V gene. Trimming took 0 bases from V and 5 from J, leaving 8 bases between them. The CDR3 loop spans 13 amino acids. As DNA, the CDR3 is TGCGCCAGCAGCTTGGAGGGGACGGAGACCCAGTACTTC. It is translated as CASSLEGTETQYF.

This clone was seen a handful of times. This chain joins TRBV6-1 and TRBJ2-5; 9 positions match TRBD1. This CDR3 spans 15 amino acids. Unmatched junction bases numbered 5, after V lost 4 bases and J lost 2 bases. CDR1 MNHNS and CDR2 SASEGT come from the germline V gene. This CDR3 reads CASSGVGQGQETQYF. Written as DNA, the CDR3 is TGTGCCAGCAGTGGGGTGGGACAGGGACAAGAGACCCAGTACTTC.

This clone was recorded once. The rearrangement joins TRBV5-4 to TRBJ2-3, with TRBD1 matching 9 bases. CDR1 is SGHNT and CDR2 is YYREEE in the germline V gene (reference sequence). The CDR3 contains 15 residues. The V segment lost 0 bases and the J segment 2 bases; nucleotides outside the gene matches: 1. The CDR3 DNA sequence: TGTGCCAGCAGCTTGGACAGGGGGCACACAGATACGCAGTATTTT. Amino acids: CASSLDRGHTDTQYF. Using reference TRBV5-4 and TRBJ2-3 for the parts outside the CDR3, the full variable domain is ETGVTQSPTHLIKTRGQQVTLRCSSQSGHNTVSWYQQALGQGPQFIFQYYREEENGRGNFPPRFSGLQFPNYSSELNVNALELDDSALYLCASSLDRGHTDTQYFGPGTRLTVL.